These 24 T cell receptor beta chains were all obtained from the same sample, sequenced in a study of shared clonotypes between healthy human individuals (dated by TCRdb to about 2020). The library relied on the immunoSEQ multiplex PCR assay. Drawn from immuneACCESS, this table holds only the in-frame rearrangements with V and J called that TCRdb kept. Clones are partly lost; checked studies trace under half to an unresolved V gene and leave the rest unexplained. The sample table holds around 2.1 million clones, of which roughly 91% were seen once. Around 1.7% of the sample belongs to the ten largest clones. For the CD8 naive samples, CD45RO-negative cells were positively selected for CCR7, yielding a CD45RA+CCR7+ population from which TemRA cells were excluded. The sequencing sample was made of naive CD8+ T cells from PBMCs. The meaning of the sample's cell subset or site label: CD45RA+CCR7+. The receptors originated from a man between 18 and 35 years old in good health. Some clones in this sample may be carry-over from other donors' samples.

The J gene is TRBJ2-4, the V gene TRBV2; 7 nucleotides agree with TRBD1. Trimming removed 1 base from V and 0 bases from J; junction bases left unmatched: 9. This CDR3 contains 18 residues. Germline CDR1 SNHLY, CDR2 FYNNEI. The CDR3 loop reads CASSEGQGRVLAKNIQYF. The DNA for the CDR3 is TGTGCCAGCAGTGAAGGACAGGGAAGGGTCCTAGCCAAAAACATTCAGTACTTC. The full variable domain, rest sourced from reference TRBV2 and TRBJ2-4, is EPEVTQTPSHQVTQMGQEVILRCVPISNHLYFYWYRQILGQKVEFLVSFYNNEISEKSEIFDDQFSVERPDGSNFTLKIRSTKLEDSAMYFCASSEGQGRVLAKNIQYFGAGTRLSVL.

The J gene is TRBJ2-7, the V gene TRBV5-1; 11 bases align to TRBD2. With V trimmed by 0 bases and J by 0 bases, 8 bases remained unmatched. CDR3 length equals 18 residues. Germline values: CDR1 SGHRS, CDR2 YFSETQ. CDR3 protein: CASSLEASGRPLSYEQYF. The DNA for the CDR3 is TGCGCCAGCAGCTTGGAGGCTAGCGGGAGGCCCCTCTCCTACGAGCAGTACTTC.

The rearrangement joins TRBV28 to TRBJ1-2; D not resolved. CDR3 length equals 15 residues. V lost 2 bases, J lost 1 base, and 11 bases lay in between. Germline lookup yields CDR1 MDHEN and CDR2 SYDVKM. The CDR3 coding sequence is TGTGCCAGCAGTTTAGTTCGACATCTTAACTATGGCTACACCTTC. Translation gives CASSLVRHLNYGYTF.

This chain joins TRBV10-3 and TRBJ2-7; 10 bases line up with TRBD2. The germline V gene encodes CDR1 ENHRY and CDR2 SYGVKD. The CDR3 has 18 residues. V was pared by 3 bases and J by 5 bases, with 16 bases of the junction left unmatched. The CDR3: CAISEVGGSSGSIHEQYF. The DNA for the CDR3 is TGTGCCATCAGTGAAGTAGGGGGGTCTAGCGGGAGTATCCACGAGCAGTACTTC.

The CDR3 nucleotides are TGTGCCAGCAGTTTATCGGGCCTCTTTCAGCCCCAGCATTTT. Translating gives CASSLSGLFQPQHF. The gene calls are TRBV27 and TRBJ1-5; D not resolved. The CDR3 consists of 14 residues. In germline, CDR1 is MNHEY, CDR2 SMNVEV (reference sequence). Deletions cut 0 bases from V and 6 bases from J, with 9 bases between.

The V and J genes are TRBV10-2 and TRBJ2-3; possibly TRBD1 for D (5 bases). The CDR3 runs to 14 residues. Trimming removed 6 bases at V and 2 bases at J, with 12 bases between. Germline CDR1 reads WSHSY; CDR2 reads SAAADI. The CDR3 nucleotides are TGCGCCAGCAGAGGCAGGGTGATCACAGATACGCAGTATTTT. It is translated as CASRGRVITDTQYF.

Note on this clone: One end of the junction does not line up with germline, which may come from a read error. V is TRBV30 and J is TRBJ2-3; D uncertain. The germline CDR1 and CDR2 sequences are GTSNPN and SVGIG (reference sequence). The CDR3 length is 14 residues. The CDR3 DNA sequence: TGTGCTTGGAGTTGGATCACTAGCACAGATACGCAGTATTTT. Translating gives CAWSWITSTDTQYF.

This chain joins TRBV27 and TRBJ1-2, with a weak D call TRBD1 (5 bases). Germline CDR1 MNHEY, CDR2 SMNVEV (reference sequence). Trimming stripped 8 bases from V and 4 bases from J, with 20 bases between. This CDR3 has 15 residues. CDR3 loop: CASGSRLSGGYGYTF. CDR3 nucleotide sequence: TGTGCCAGCGGATCCAGACTATCGGGGGGCTATGGCTACACCTTC.

The chain employs TRBV30 and TRBJ2-1; TRBD1 aligns across 7 bases. With 5 bases clipped from V and 8 bases from J, the junction kept 15 bases outside the gene matches. Germline V gene data show CDR1 as GTSNPN and CDR2 as SVGIG (reference sequence). This CDR3 contains 15 residues. CDR3 region: CAWDKGQSRGDEQFF. The DNA of the CDR3 is TGTGCCTGGGACAAGGGACAGTCCAGAGGGGATGAGCAGTTCTTC.

The genes are TRBV5-1 and TRBJ2-1; 7 bases match TRBD2. CDR3 size: 15 residues. The J segment lost 8 bases and the V segment lost 0 bases, leaving 8 bases of the junction unmatched. Per germline, CDR1 SGHRS and CDR2 YFSETQ. The CDR3, as DNA: TGCGCCAGCAGCTTGGTGGCGGGAGATGTCGATGAGCAGTTCTTC. This sequence encodes CASSLVAGDVDEQFF.

A remark on this clone: This same CDR3 is encoded by further DNA sequences in the sample. This chain connects TRBV27 to TRBJ1-1, with D possibly being TRBD1 (6 bases). This CDR3 contains 14 residues. Germline assignment: CDR1 MNHEY and CDR2 SMNVEV (reference sequence). Trimming left V 2 bases short and J 4 bases short, with 11 bases between. The CDR3 region is CASSLTGGGTEAFF. The CDR3 nucleotides are TGTGCCAGCAGTTTAACGGGGGGCGGCACTGAAGCTTTCTTT.

The chain couples TRBV5-1 to TRBJ1-2; a possible D gene is TRBD1 (5 bases). Trimming removed 0 bases from V and 1 base from J, with 13 bases in between. Looked up from germline, CDR1 is SGHRS and CDR2 is YFSETQ. The CDR3 length is 16 residues. CDR3 DNA: TGCGCCAGCAGCTTGGCCTTGGGGCTAATTAACTATGGCTACACCTTC. Encoded protein: CASSLALGLINYGYTF.

The CDR3 protein is CASSLSYTGTSYEQYF. DNA of the CDR3: TGTGCCAGCAGCCTTAGTTATACCGGGACTTCCTACGAGCAGTACTTC. This chain joins TRBV27 and TRBJ2-7, with D maybe TRBD2 (6 bases). Germline CDR1 and CDR2: MNHEY and SMNVEV (reference sequence). Trimming removed 6 bases from V and 1 base from J, with 19 bases in between. This CDR3 has 16 residues.

The rearrangement uses TRBV19 and TRBJ2-7; D is uncertain. The CDR3 is 13 residues long. Germline CDR1 LNHDA, CDR2 SQIVND (reference sequence). Trimming stripped 5 bases from V and 3 bases from J, with 11 bases between. The CDR3 reads CASSPPFNYEQYF. The CDR3 nucleotides read TGTGCCAGTAGTCCGCCGTTTAACTACGAGCAGTACTTC.

Comments on this clone: Distinct nucleotide sequences in the sample also encode this CDR3. The V gene is TRBV13, the J gene TRBJ2-3, with D perhaps matching TRBD1 (6 bases). The V and J ends lost 0 bases and 4 bases respectively, with 11 bases between them. Germline CDR1 PRHDT, CDR2 FYEKMQ (reference sequence). This CDR3 spans 15 amino acids. CDR3: CASSLGGRGADTQYF. Here the CDR3 DNA reads TGTGCCAGCAGCTTAGGCGGCAGGGGTGCAGATACGCAGTATTTT.

V gene TRBV7-9 combines with J gene TRBJ2-1; 8 nucleotides line up with TRBD2. The V gene end was trimmed by 4 bases and the J gene end by 6 bases; junction bases not matched to a gene: 11. CDR3 length: 16 residues. The germline V gene has CDR1 SEHNR and CDR2 FQNEAQ (reference sequence). CDR3 region: CASSYRSGSAGNEQFF. CDR3 DNA sequence: TGTGCCAGCAGCTACAGAAGCGGGAGCGCAGGCAATGAGCAGTTCTTC.

This rearrangement joins TRBV11-2 to TRBJ1-1; no clear D. Germline V CDR1 and CDR2: SGHAT, FQNNGV. The CDR3 extends over 14 amino acids. Trimming took 1 base from V and 7 from J, leaving 13 bases between them. DNA of the CDR3: TGTGCCAGCAGCTTAGCCGGAGACGCGGTTGAAGCTTTCTTT. Translation gives CASSLAGDAVEAFF.

This chain uses TRBV28 with TRBJ1-5, with D perhaps matching TRBD1 (5 bases). Trimming shortened V by 6 bases and J by 2 bases, and 8 bases separated the two germline ends. The length of the CDR3 is 13 residues. Germline V lookup: CDR1 MDHEN, CDR2 SYDVKM. Written as DNA, the CDR3 is TGTGCCAGCAGAGGGGCCCGCAATCAGCCCCAGCATTTT. Its protein is CASRGARNQPQHF. Full variable domain (rest looked up from reference TRBV28 and TRBJ1-5): DVKVTQSSRYLVKRTGEKVFLECVQDMDHENMFWYRQDPGLGLRLIYFSYDVKMKEKGDIPEGYSVSREKKERFSLILESASTNQTSMYLCASRGARNQPQHFGDGTRLSIL.

The chain couples TRBV2 to TRBJ2-3; D call uncertain. Germline assignment: CDR1 SNHLY and CDR2 FYNNEI. The CDR3 consists of 16 residues. The V end lost 3 bases, the J end lost 3 bases, and 16 bases lay between the germline ends. The CDR3 bases are TGTGCCAGCAGTGAGGGAACGGCCACCGGGACAGATACGCAGTATTTT. Translation gives CASSEGTATGTDTQYF.

This clone was counted once. The V and J genes are TRBV28 and TRBJ2-1, with D unresolved. Deletions cut 7 bases from V and 2 bases from J, with 15 bases between. CDR3 length equals 15 residues. CDR1 is MDHEN and CDR2 is SYDVKM in the germline V gene. The DNA of the CDR3 is TGTGCCAGCATTGAGCAGCTCGGCCCCTACAATGAGCAGTTCTTC. Residues: CASIEQLGPYNEQFF.

This clone was found a few times. The chain joins TRBV4-2 to TRBJ1-1, with a weak D call TRBD1 (5 bases). Trimming left V 4 bases short and J 3 bases short, with 9 bases between. Germline V lookup: CDR1 LGHNA, CDR2 YNFKEQ. This CDR3 comprises 13 residues. CDR3 DNA sequence: TGTGCCAGCAGCCCCTCGGGGGACACTGAAGCTTTCTTT. It encodes CASSPSGDTEAFF.

The V and J genes are TRBV29-1 and TRBJ2-7; TRBD1 agrees at 7 bases. The CDR3 spans 15 residues. Germline CDR1 reads SQVTM; CDR2 reads ANQGSEA. V dropped 3 bases and J dropped 3; count of bases not matched to a gene: 11. The CDR3 is CSVENRDSTLYEQYF. DNA of the CDR3: TGCAGCGTTGAGAACCGGGACAGTACACTCTACGAGCAGTACTTC.

This chain uses TRBV4-1 with TRBJ2-1; D gene uncertain. Deletions cut 3 bases from V and 6 bases from J, with 6 bases between. Per germline, CDR1 MGHRA and CDR2 YSYEKL. CDR3 length: 12 amino acids. As DNA, the CDR3 is TGCGCCAGCAGCCACGTCGTCAATGAGCAGTTCTTC. It specifies CASSHVVNEQFF.

The chain links TRBV5-6 to TRBJ2-3; D remains ambiguous. V shed 0 bases and J shed 5 bases, with 13 bases lying between them. This CDR3 region has 15 residues. Germline CDR1 and CDR2: SGHDT and YYEEEE. Here the CDR3 DNA reads TGTGCCAGCAGCTTGGGGATTAGGTCGGGAGATACGCAGTATTTT. It is translated as CASSLGIRSGDTQYF. The entire variable domain, with the rest obtained from reference TRBV5-6 and TRBJ2-3, is as follows: DAGVTQSPTHLIKTRGQQVTLRCSPKSGHDTVSWYQQALGQGPQFIFQYYEEEERQRGNFPDRFSGHQFPNYSSELNVNALLLGDSALYLCASSLGIRSGDTQYFGPGTRLTVL.